Below, 18 T cell receptor beta chains from the same sample are listed, as sequenced in a study of blood T cell repertoires in COVID-19 (dated by TCRdb to about 2020). Library prep was done by the immunoSEQ multiplex PCR assay. This immuneACCESS table, as held by TCRdb, lists in-frame sequences with V and J called but not all clones. Of the missing ones, under half trace to an unresolved V gene in checked studies; the others have no known cause. This sample lists approximately 190,000 clones; 82% were detected once. About 5% of the sample is taken by the ten largest. Specimen: peripheral blood. The source of these receptors is a woman aged 30 to 39 with acute or convalescent COVID-19.

The chain links TRBV6-6 to TRBJ2-2; TRBD1 aligns across 8 bases. CDR3 length equals 14 residues. The V gene end was trimmed by 2 bases and the J gene end by 7 bases; junction bases not matched to a gene: 3. Germline CDR1 MNHNY, CDR2 SVGAGI (reference sequence). The CDR3 protein is CASSYGQGSGELFF. In DNA form, the CDR3 reads TGTGCCAGCAGTTACGGACAGGGTAGCGGGGAGCTGTTTTTT.

The chain carries TRBV7-2 and TRBJ1-2; D is ambiguous. Germline CDR1 is SGHTA and CDR2 is FQGNSA. Between the trimmed V and J ends, which lost 9 bases and 6 bases, there was a span of 23 bases. CDR3 length equals 15 residues. CDR3 region: CASNPRYVAEDGYTF. For the CDR3, the DNA is TGTGCCAGTAACCCTCGCTATGTGGCAGAGGATGGCTACACCTTC. The complete variable domain, with remaining parts taken from reference TRBV7-2 and TRBJ1-2, reads GAGVSQSPSNKVTEKGKDVELRCDPISGHTALYWYRQSLGQGLEFLIYFQGNSAPDKSGLPSDRFSAERTGGSVSTLTIQRTQQEDSAVYLCASNPRYVAEDGYTFGSGTRLTVV.

This chain's CDR3 is CASSMSGYEQYF. DNA for the CDR3: TGTGCCAGTAGTATGAGTGGCTACGAGCAGTACTTC. The V and J genes are TRBV19 and TRBJ2-7; D ambiguous. The CDR3 spans 12 residues. Trimming took 3 bases from V and 3 from J, leaving 6 bases between them. The germline V gene encodes CDR1 LNHDA and CDR2 SQIVND (reference sequence).

The chain recombines TRBV27 with TRBJ1-2, with 8 bases aligning to TRBD1. This CDR3 spans 14 amino acids. Trimming cost V 2 bases and J 3 bases; bases outside gene matches: 2. Germline V gene data show CDR1 as MNHEY and CDR2 as SMNVEV (reference sequence). The CDR3 DNA is TGTGCCAGCAGTTTACGGACAGGGTACTATGGCTACACCTTC. Protein product: CASSLRTGYYGYTF.

The chain recombines TRBV28 with TRBJ2-7; 9 bases are a match to TRBD2. Germline V gene lookup returns CDR1 MDHEN and CDR2 SYDVKM. With 6 bases clipped from V and 0 bases from J, the junction kept 6 bases outside the gene matches. This CDR3 is built from 15 residues. CDR3 DNA sequence: TGTGCCAGCAGGGGAAGCGGGGGGAGCTCCTACGAGCAGTACTTC. Translating it yields CASRGSGGSSYEQYF.

The CDR3: CASSLTSGGILYNEQFF. For the CDR3, the DNA is TGTGCCAGTAGTCTGACTAGCGGGGGGATCTTGTACAATGAGCAGTTCTTC. The chain is built from TRBV19 and TRBJ2-1, with 13 bases aligning to TRBD2. The J segment lost 4 bases and the V segment lost 5 bases, leaving 8 bases of the junction unmatched. The CDR3 sequence is 17 residues long. Germline loops: CDR1 LNHDA, CDR2 SQIVND (reference sequence).

The V call is TRBV7-6, the J call TRBJ2-1; 8 nucleotides match TRBD2. This CDR3 spans 19 amino acids. The V gene's germline CDR1 is SGHVS and CDR2 FNYEAQ. V shed 1 base and J 6 bases; nucleotides not matched to a gene: 17. DNA for the CDR3: TGTGCCAGCAGCTTAGTTTTTTCGACATCGGGGGGGCCAGGCAATGAGCAGTTCTTC. It yields the protein CASSLVFSTSGGPGNEQFF.

The J gene is TRBJ2-3, the V gene TRBV30, with a possible D match to TRBD1 (6 bases). CDR1 is GTSNPN, CDR2 SVGIG, per germline (reference sequence). The CDR3 consists of 15 residues. V was pared by 3 bases and J by 0 bases, with 13 bases between. Here the CDR3 reads CAWSLGQTSTDTQYF. CDR3 nucleotides: TGTGCCTGGAGCCTCGGACAGACAAGCACAGATACGCAGTATTTT. The full variable domain, completed using reference TRBV30 and TRBJ2-3, is SQTIHQWPATLVQPVGSPLSLECTVEGTSNPNLYWYRQAAGRGLQLLFYSVGIGQISSEVPQNLSASRPQDRQFILSSKKLLLSDSGFYLCAWSLGQTSTDTQYFGPGTRLTVL.

The rearrangement links TRBV28 to TRBJ2-5, with 8 bases fitting TRBD2. The CDR3 is 18 amino acids. Losses at the gene ends were 6 bases for V and 5 bases for J; bases not matched to a gene: 20. CDR1 is MDHEN and CDR2 is SYDVKM in the germline V gene. This CDR3 reads CASSFNYAPGGDYETQYF. For the CDR3, the DNA is TGTGCCAGCAGCTTCAATTATGCCCCCGGGGGGGATTACGAGACCCAGTACTTC.

This sequence joins TRBV28 and TRBJ1-1; TRBD1 agrees at 7 bases. The germline CDR1 and CDR2 sequences are MDHEN and SYDVKM. The trim removed 8 bases at V and 5 bases at J, leaving 2 bases unmatched. There are 11 residues in the CDR3. As DNA, the CDR3 is TGTGCCAGCTCACAGGGGACTGAAGCTTTCTTT. Translating gives CASSQGTEAFF.

The chain is built from TRBV28 and TRBJ2-2, with D perhaps TRBD1 (5 bases). The V end lost 3 bases, the J end lost 2 bases, and 13 bases lay between the germline ends. The CDR3 has 16 residues. The germline CDR1 and CDR2 sequences are MDHEN and SYDVKM. CDR3 protein: CASSFYRSRNTGELFF. The CDR3 DNA is TGTGCCAGCAGTTTTTACAGGTCAAGAAACACCGGGGAGCTGTTTTTT.

J is TRBJ1-2 and V is TRBV12-3 or TRBV12-4; tentative D call: TRBD1 (5 bases). CDR3 length: 12 residues. V dropped 5 bases and J dropped 4 bases, with 8 bases sitting between them. This CDR3 reads CASSPGFYGYTF. The DNA for the CDR3 is TGTGCCAGCAGTCCAGGGTTCTATGGCTACACCTTC.

The chain couples TRBV5-4 to TRBJ2-7, with D possibly TRBD1 on 6 matching bases. The V gene lost 5 bases and the J gene lost 6 bases, with 18 bases spanning the gap. This CDR3 is 14 amino acids long. The germline V gene encodes CDR1 SGHNT and CDR2 YYREEE (reference sequence). CDR3 DNA: TGTGCCAGCAGTTCCGGGGTCGTAGGGGGCGAGCAGTACTTC. It translates to CASSSGVVGGEQYF.

The chain has TRBV6-5 and TRBJ1-4; 8 bases line up with TRBD1. After removal of 6 bases from V and 3 bases from J, the junction contained 3 bases not matched to a gene. Germline-derived CDR1 and CDR2 are MNHEY and SVGAGI. The CDR3 runs to 14 residues. CDR3 in amino acids: CASRDRAPNEKLFF. The DNA for the CDR3 is TGTGCCAGCAGGGACAGGGCCCCTAATGAAAAACTGTTTTTT.

This clone was counted a few times. The rearrangement uses TRBV19 and TRBJ1-4; D may be TRBD1 (5 bases). Germline CDR1 LNHDA, CDR2 SQIVND (reference sequence). V was clipped by 6 bases and J by 4 bases, with 12 bases between them. The CDR3 loop spans 14 amino acids. The CDR3 sequence: CASRPQVFNEKLFF. The CDR3 nucleotides read TGTGCCAGTAGGCCACAGGTTTTTAATGAAAAACTGTTTTTT.

CDR3 protein: CASSETGSNEKLFF. The CDR3 region has the DNA TGTGCCAGCAGTGAGACAGGGTCTAATGAAAAACTGTTTTTT. This rearrangement joins TRBV28 to TRBJ1-4, with 7 bases fitting TRBD1. J gave up 3 bases and V 5 bases, and 3 bases lay outside the gene matches. Germline V gene sequence: CDR1 MDHEN, CDR2 SYDVKM. The CDR3 extends over 14 amino acids.

The chain joins TRBV10-3 to TRBJ1-2, with TRBD1 identical over 7 bases. Germline lookup yields CDR1 ENHRY and CDR2 SYGVKD. V shed 8 bases, J shed 5 bases, and the junction held 5 bases outside the gene matches. This CDR3 has 12 amino acids. This CDR3 is CAIWDRDYGYTF. For the CDR3, the DNA is TGTGCCATCTGGGACAGAGATTATGGCTACACCTTC.

The chain has TRBV6-2 or TRBV6-3 and TRBJ1-2; TRBD1 is a possible D gene (5 bases). V lost 3 bases to trimming and J lost 8 bases, with 19 bases between them. This CDR3 region has 15 residues. Germline V gene data show CDR1 as MNHEY and CDR2 as SVGEGT. Here the CDR3 reads CASSYSGLQGNGYTF. In DNA form, the CDR3 reads TGTGCCAGCAGTTATTCGGGTCTGCAGGGAAACGGCTACACCTTC.